The source of this T cell receptor beta chain is a study of T cells in Graves' hyperthyroidism and ophthalmopathy (dated by TCRdb to between 2017 and 2020). Regarding the research as a whole: Peripheral blood samples were taken at the time of initial diagnosis, prior to any treatment. In over five Graves' hyperthyroidism patients, the study also compared T-cell repertoires from thyroid tissue with T-cell repertoires from blood. For training and testing, the 100 or so patients in the discovery cohort were randomly divided in a 7:3 ratio. The paper reports TCR Vbeta CDR3 sequencing of about 140 peripheral blood samples: approximately 41 ophthalmopathy, roughly 74 hyperthyroidism and approximately 17 progressor patients. After blood sampling, hyperthyroidism patients were treated with methimazole at a starting dose of 30 mg daily, and ophthalmopathy patients were treated with high-dose intravenous methylprednisolone. Prospective prediction of ophthalmopathy was tested in an independent validation cohort of 18 to 20 hyperthyroidism patients and 15 to 17 patients who later progressed to ophthalmopathy. TCR V-J signatures able to tell the groups apart were searched for in a discovery cohort of 90 to 100 patients, of whom approximately 40 had Graves' ophthalmopathy and 55 to 65 had stable Graves' hyperthyroidism. Broad study findings and their caveats: Sample size was not statistically predetermined, and investigators were not blinded to group allocation. A 13 V-J signature model separated ophthalmopathy from stable hyperthyroidism, with approximately 86% sensitivity and 81.08% specificity in cross-validation and 80%/75% in testing. In validation, progression to ophthalmopathy was predicted by the model with approximately 67% sensitivity and 72.22% specificity, a median of around 5.9 months before onset. Most expanded thyroid clonotypes (frequency above 0.001) were also detected in blood, suggesting blood repertoires may reflect thyroid immune responses.

Remarks on this clonotype: Its antigen target is currently unknown. Qualities for individual bases were not recorded, and no much larger clone is one base off.

CDR1 GTSNPN and CDR2 SVGIG are derived from the germline V gene (reference sequence). Counted from cysteine to phenylalanine, this CDR3 has 13 amino acids. Left in the record is the CDR3 DNA by itself, 39 bases read in frame from the first base. Trimming takes 3 bases off V and 5 bases off J; junction bases not matched to a gene: 6. In the ophthalmopathy patients, disease was moderately to severely active, with a Clinical Activity Score of 3 or more, a NOSPECS grade of 4 or more, and a duration of less than 3 months. The study excluded patients with uncontrolled infections, other autoimmune diseases, pregnancy or lactation. Clinical symptoms, serum thyroxine and TRAb, thyroid ultrasound, and orbital computed tomography formed the basis for the diagnoses. Ficoll-Paque density gradient centrifugation was used to isolate PBMCs from 10 ml of fresh peripheral blood. Trizol reagent was used to extract total RNA, and RNA quality was then checked on an Agilent 2100 Bioanalyzer.

The TCR beta CDR3 regions were amplified from the RNA transcripts. The TCR CDR3 was subjected to a first round of RT-PCR using the HTBI primer set and the Qiagen OneStep RT-PCR kit. A second multiplex PCR round built the libraries, followed by size selection and purification. Sequencing of the libraries was done on an Illumina HiSeq2000 using paired-end 100 bp reads. The study's processing was this. SOAPnuke was used to process the raw data, removing reads that contained adapters or uncalled bases, had a mean Phred below 15, or lacked an exact match to the constant primer or identifier. COPE v1.2.5 was used to merge the high-quality paired reads, and each unique nucleotide sequence was defined as a clonotype. Clonotypes were aligned to IMGT TRBV, TRBD and TRBJ reference segments using MiTCR v1.1. Only V-J combinations with frequency above 0.0001, covering about 99% of repertoires, were analysed. The TCS score was defined as the ratio of F50 (clonal expansion) to E x V (chaos), calculated using BLOSUM62-based TCRdist between CDR3 peptides within each V-J. Welch's t-statistics and random forest reduced roughly 540 V-J features to 13, which were used in a naive Bayes classifier (R e1071). In-frame beta chains were kept once TCRdb had trimmed the public reads at Q25 with fastp and called clones with MiXCR. Rows are combined by CDR3 protein, so each entry shows the most common genes and DNA. TCRdb, rather than the study authors, made the V and J calls. Counted in this sample were over 500,000 distinct CDR3 sequences; 15% to 20% of them appeared once. The top ten clonotypes cover roughly a sixth of the sample.

The sample was blood. The rearranged chain carries TRBV30 and TRBJ2-7; the central 8 bases match TRBD1. This TCR was recovered from a woman aged 18-30 years with Graves' ophthalmopathy. The sequence in DNA is TGTGCCTGGAGCTTGACAGGGGCGCACGAGCAGTACTTC. Translated, it reads CAWSLTGAHEQYF.